This TCR beta chain was retrieved from a study of cytomegalovirus exposure and HLA in healthy donors. Study as a whole: Out of 180 million or so T cells, an earlier analysis found roughly 100 million unique TCR beta sequences in total. Study-wide results and limits: Specificity for CMV antigens was confirmed in vitro for a few of the CMV-associated chains.

Points on this clone: Its antigen is not identified.

CDR1 ENHRY and CDR2 SYGVKD come from the germline V gene. J gave up 6 bases and V 8 bases, and 9 bases lay outside the gene matches. The CDR3 sequence is 14 residues long. The PCR made use of 60 Vbeta and 13 Jbeta primers. TCRdb keeps only in-frame clones here, not all; method: immunoSEQ multiplex PCR. This table holds tens of thousands of clones, about three quarters found once. Sequencing input: PBMCs. The chain has TRBV10-3 and TRBJ2-2, with 7 positions matching TRBD2. This clonotype was sampled from a man aged 35-49 years in good health and CMV-seronegative. CDR3: CAISNLAGAGELFF. In DNA, the CDR3 is TGTGCCATCTCTAATTTAGCGGGTGCCGGGGAGCTGTTTTTT.